Listed here are 14 T cell receptor beta chains from one sample, sequenced in a study of T cell clones after liver transplantation. Profiled with immunoSEQ multiplex PCR; TCRdb holds only in-frame clones, not every one. Here the sample spans under 15,000 clones, 74% being singletons. This specimen consisted of CD8+ T cells from blood, obtained at the 22-month timepoint. The source is a human patient who received a liver transplant. Some T cells may be supplied by the graft donor.

V usage is TRBV7-2 and J usage is TRBJ2-5, with TRBD1 matching over 10 bases. In germline, CDR1 is SGHTA, CDR2 FQGNSA. The ends lost 5 bases at V and 1 base at J; junction bases unmatched: 4. This CDR3 has 15 residues. The CDR3 DNA reads TGTGCCAGCAGCACCCGGGACAGGGGCCAAGAGACCCAGTACTTC. Its protein product is CASSTRDRGQETQYF.

The gene calls are TRBV6-5 and TRBJ1-1; possible D gene TRBD1, 5 bases. There are 14 residues in the CDR3. Trimming removed 7 bases at V and 4 bases at J, with 16 bases between. Germline CDR1 is MNHEY and CDR2 is SVGAGI. CDR3 in DNA: TGTGCCAGCAATCCAGGGAGTACGGGCACTGAAGCTTTCTTT. Translated: CASNPGSTGTEAFF.

This chain joins TRBV5-8 and TRBJ2-3, with 8 bases identical to TRBD2. CDR1 is SGHTS, CDR2 YDEGEE, per germline. The CDR3 contains 12 residues. Trimming at V came to 3 bases and at J to 11 bases, leaving 5 bases not matched to a gene. CDR3 nucleotide sequence: TGTGCCAGCAGCTCCCGGGGGGGGAGGCAGTATTTT. It yields the protein CASSSRGGRQYF.

This clone was seen just once. V and J are TRBV19 and TRBJ2-2, with TRBD1 identical over 9 bases. Unmatched junction bases numbered 0, after V lost 3 bases and J lost 1 base. The germline V gene encodes CDR1 LNHDA and CDR2 SQIVND (reference sequence). This CDR3 is built from 15 residues. CDR3 region: CASSMDRGNTGELFF. In DNA, the CDR3 is TGTGCCAGTAGTATGGACAGGGGGAACACCGGGGAGCTGTTTTTT.

This clone has at least ten counts. This chain links TRBV6-4 with TRBJ2-2; perhaps TRBD2 as D (6 bases). The V end lost 4 bases, the J end lost 2 bases, and 8 bases lay between the germline ends. The CDR3 length is 14 residues. CDR1 and CDR2 (germline): MRHNA, SNTAGT. In DNA form, the CDR3 reads TGTGCCAGCAGTGCCGGGACTAACACCGGGGAGCTGTTTTTT. This codes for CASSAGTNTGELFF.

This rearrangement joins TRBV29-1 to TRBJ2-7; D is unclear. V lost 2 bases to trimming and J lost 3 bases, with 11 bases between them. CDR3 size: 13 residues. The germline V gene has CDR1 SQVTM and CDR2 ANQGSEA. The CDR3 here is CSVEILGFYEQYF. CDR3 coding DNA: TGCAGCGTTGAAATTCTCGGTTTCTACGAGCAGTACTTC.

The gene calls are TRBV9 and TRBJ2-1; 11 bases fit TRBD2. Germline CDR1 SGDLS, CDR2 YYNGEE. There are 15 residues in the CDR3. V lost 5 bases to trimming and J lost 6 bases; unmatched junction nucleotides: 7. The CDR3 nucleotides are TGTGCCAGCAGTCTTACTAGCGGGGGAGGCAATGAGCAGTTCTTC. It codes for CASSLTSGGGNEQFF.

The rearrangement joins TRBV5-1 to TRBJ2-7; 7 nucleotides agree with TRBD1. CDR1 and CDR2 (germline): SGHRS, YFSETQ. Trimming removed 2 bases from V and 5 bases from J; junction bases left unmatched: 13. The CDR3 runs 16 residues. The DNA of the CDR3 is TGCGCCAGCAGCTTTTTCGAGCGGACAGGCCTCCACGAGCAGTACTTC. Protein sequence: CASSFFERTGLHEQYF.

The chain joins TRBV10-3 to TRBJ2-7, with 11 bases fitting TRBD2. Germline-derived CDR1 and CDR2 are ENHRY and SYGVKD. J gave up 4 bases and V 3 bases, and 5 bases lay outside the gene matches. The CDR3 totals 15 residues. The CDR3 region is CAISEPTSGTYEQYF. The CDR3 DNA follows: TGTGCCATCAGTGAACCGACTAGCGGGACTTACGAGCAGTACTTC.

The rearrangement joins TRBV6-1 to TRBJ2-5; D remains unclear. Between the trimmed V and J ends, which lost 4 bases and 0 bases, there was a span of 9 bases. The CDR3 has 14 amino acids. CDR1 MNHNS and CDR2 SASEGT come from the germline V gene. CDR3 bases: TGTGCCAGCAGTGTGTGGGCCGACCAAGAGACCCAGTACTTC. It yields the protein CASSVWADQETQYF.

The chain uses TRBV27 and TRBJ2-7, with 10 bases that match TRBD2. Germline V gene data show CDR1 as MNHEY and CDR2 as SMNVEV (reference sequence). The CDR3 runs 15 residues. V dropped 7 bases and J dropped 2; count of bases not matched to a gene: 8. In nucleotides, the CDR3 is TGTGCCAGCATCGAAATAGCGGGAGGAGCCTACGAGCAGTACTTC. Translation: CASIEIAGGAYEQYF.

V usage is TRBV27 and J usage is TRBJ2-7; D is perhaps TRBD2 (6 bases). CDR3 size: 12 residues. Trimming took 9 bases from V and 2 from J, leaving 11 bases between them. Germline values: CDR1 MNHEY, CDR2 SMNVEV (reference sequence). The CDR3 spells CASGDLAYEQYF. Here the CDR3 DNA reads TGTGCCAGTGGGGACTTAGCCTACGAGCAGTACTTC.

This sequence joins TRBV29-1 and TRBJ2-1; D may be TRBD2 (6 bases). The V gene lost 7 bases and the J gene lost 4 bases, with 17 bases spanning the gap. This CDR3 is 14 amino acids long. The germline gives CDR1 SQVTM, CDR2 ANQGSEA. DNA of the CDR3: TGCAGCGGGGGACTCGCGGGGTATTACAATGAGCAGTTCTTC. It specifies CSGGLAGYYNEQFF.

The chain recombines TRBV29-1 with TRBJ2-2, with a weak D call TRBD1 (5 bases). Germline V CDR1 and CDR2: SQVTM, ANQGSEA. CDR3 length: 12 amino acids. The V and J ends lost 5 bases and 1 base respectively, with 5 bases between them. CDR3 sequence reads: CSVQGNTGELFF. Written as DNA, the CDR3 is TGCAGCGTTCAGGGGAACACCGGGGAGCTGTTTTTT.